This entry lists 20 T cell receptor beta chains sequenced from one sample in a study of OX40 agonist ivuxolimab in advanced cancers. Libraries were prepared by immunoSEQ multiplex PCR; TCRdb keeps only in-frame clonotypes and omits some of them. The sample records about 58,000 clones, approximately 89% being singletons. The sequences come from CD4+ or CD8+ T cells sorted from blood, collected in a trial of the OX40 agonist ivuxolimab. The source of these receptors is an adult with an advanced solid tumor such as melanoma, head and neck, liver or kidney cancer.

This chain joins TRBV5-1 and TRBJ2-3; 8 positions match TRBD1. J lost 2 bases, V lost 4 bases, and 9 bases had no gene match. The CDR3 spans 16 residues. Germline-derived CDR1 and CDR2 are SGHRS and YFSETQ. CDR3 coding DNA: TGCGCCAGCAGCACGACAGGGGCAGTAAACACAGATACGCAGTATTTT. Translation gives CASSTTGAVNTDTQYF.

V is TRBV6-6 and J is TRBJ2-3; possibly TRBD1 for D (6 bases). The CDR3 is 15 residues long. V lost 5 bases and J 0 bases, leaving 12 bases between the germline ends. The germline gives CDR1 MNHNY, CDR2 SVGAGI (reference sequence). CDR3 residues: CASSPQGHSTDTQYF. The CDR3 DNA sequence: TGTGCCAGCAGTCCCCAGGGGCATAGCACAGATACGCAGTATTTT.

J is TRBJ2-5 and V is TRBV5-4; perhaps TRBD2 as D (5 bases). This CDR3 spans 14 amino acids. Germline assignment: CDR1 SGHNT and CDR2 YYREEE (reference sequence). With 5 bases removed from V and 2 bases from J, the gap between germline ends came to 13 bases. CDR3 coding DNA: TGTGCCAGCAGTTCGAGGCTAGCTCAAGAGACCCAGTACTTC. This gives the protein CASSSRLAQETQYF.

This chain uses TRBV11-3 with TRBJ2-7, with a weak D call TRBD2 (6 bases). The germline V and J ends were trimmed by 5 bases and 10 bases, with 15 bases remaining between them. Germline V gene sequence: CDR1 SGHNT, CDR2 YENEEA. The CDR3 length is 12 residues. Written as DNA, the CDR3 is TGTGCCAGCAGCCCCCGGTCGGGGGTACAGTACTTC. Its protein product is CASSPRSGVQYF.

This chain links TRBV29-1 with TRBJ1-2, with D possibly matching TRBD1 (5 bases). The CDR3 totals 11 residues. The germline V gene encodes CDR1 SQVTM and CDR2 ANQGSEA. The V gene lost 4 bases and the J gene lost 4 bases, with 7 bases spanning the gap. The CDR3 spells CSVGGSYGYTF. DNA of the CDR3: TGCAGCGTTGGGGGGTCCTATGGCTACACCTTC.

CDR3 amino acids: CASSYGFGAGGTEAFF. CDR3 nucleotide sequence: TGTGCCAGCAGTTATGGGTTCGGGGCAGGGGGCACTGAAGCTTTCTTT. The genes are TRBV6-5 and TRBJ1-1; 7 bases are shared with TRBD1. The V gene end was trimmed by 3 bases and the J gene end by 4 bases; junction bases not matched to a gene: 11. Germline values: CDR1 MNHEY, CDR2 SVGAGI. CDR3 size: 16 residues.

The J gene is TRBJ2-4, the V gene TRBV19; D perhaps matches TRBD2 (7 bases). This CDR3 spans 15 amino acids. V lost 11 bases and J 0 bases, leaving 17 bases between the germline ends. Germline CDR1 reads LNHDA; CDR2 reads SQIVND (reference sequence). The CDR3 reads CASNGGPLAKNIQYF. DNA of the CDR3: TGTGCCTCAAACGGGGGGCCCCTAGCCAAAAACATTCAGTACTTC.

V usage is TRBV6-6 and J usage is TRBJ2-1; D unresolved. This CDR3 is built from 12 residues. Germline V gene sequence: CDR1 MNHNY, CDR2 SVGAGI (reference sequence). The V and J ends lost 7 bases and 9 bases respectively, with 13 bases between them. The chain's CDR3 is CASKDHGGEQFF. The CDR3, as DNA: TGTGCCAGCAAGGACCACGGCGGTGAGCAGTTCTTC.

The CDR3 sequence: CASSQGRLVDHGNEQFF. The DNA for the CDR3 is TGTGCCAGCAGCCAAGGTCGTTTGGTGGATCATGGCAATGAGCAGTTCTTC. This sequence joins TRBV14 and TRBJ2-1; D gene uncertain. From germline, CDR1 is SGHDN and CDR2 FVKESK. Trimming stripped 1 base from V and 6 bases from J, with 19 bases between. This CDR3 has 17 residues.

The chain carries TRBV5-1 and TRBJ2-1; D call uncertain. This CDR3 spans 14 amino acids. Germline loops: CDR1 SGHRS, CDR2 YFSETQ. Deletions cut 3 bases from V and 4 bases from J, with 11 bases between. CDR3 loop: CASSSGTLYNEQFF. The DNA of the CDR3 is TGCGCCAGCAGCTCGGGTACTTTATACAATGAGCAGTTCTTC.

The V and J genes are TRBV5-6 and TRBJ1-5; D may be TRBD1 (5 bases). Germline loops: CDR1 SGHDT, CDR2 YYEEEE. The length of the CDR3 is 14 residues. Trimming pared 3 bases from V and 4 bases from J, leaving 11 bases between. CDR3 loop: CASSSGHFNQPQHF. The DNA of the CDR3 is TGTGCCAGCAGCTCCGGACATTTTAATCAGCCCCAGCATTTT.

The rearrangement links TRBV19 to TRBJ2-5, with no clear D. V was cut by 5 bases and J by 5 bases, with 12 bases left in between. The CDR3 is made up of 13 amino acids. In germline, CDR1 is LNHDA, CDR2 SQIVND (reference sequence). The CDR3 nucleotides are TGTGCCAGTAGTCATGACCCGTCGGAGACCCAGTACTTC. Amino acids: CASSHDPSETQYF. Filled out from reference TRBV19 and TRBJ2-5, the complete variable domain reads DGGITQSPKYLFRKEGQNVTLSCEQNLNHDAMYWYRQDPGQGLRLIYYSQIVNDFQKGDIAEGYSVSREKKESFPLTVTSAQKNPTAFYLCASSHDPSETQYFGPGTRLLVL.

This clone was counted once. Other DNA sequences in the sample encode the same CDR3. This chain uses TRBV20-1 with TRBJ2-5; D uncertain. This CDR3 has 10 amino acids. Germline CDR1 and CDR2: DFQATT and SNEGSKA (reference sequence). V shed 5 bases and J shed 5 bases, with 6 bases lying between them. In DNA, the CDR3 is TGCAGTGCTCTAGGGGAGACCCAGTACTTC. It encodes CSALGETQYF.

V and J are TRBV27 and TRBJ1-1, with D tentatively TRBD1 (5 bases). The V end lost 0 bases, the J end lost 0 bases, and 8 bases lay between the germline ends. The CDR3 is 15 residues long. Germline CDR1 and CDR2: MNHEY and SMNVEV (reference sequence). The CDR3, as DNA: TGTGCCAGCAGTTTATCTACAGGAGTGAACACTGAAGCTTTCTTT. It translates to CASSLSTGVNTEAFF.

The rearrangement joins TRBV25-1 to TRBJ2-1; 14 positions agree with TRBD2. There are 16 residues in the CDR3. Unmatched junction bases numbered 4, after V lost 3 bases and J lost 6 bases. Germline CDR1 is MGHDK and CDR2 is SYGVNS. Here the CDR3 reads CASSDTGLAGVNEQFF. The CDR3 DNA reads as TGTGCCAGCAGTGATACGGGACTAGCGGGAGTCAATGAGCAGTTCTTC.

V is TRBV15 and J is TRBJ1-4; D call uncertain. The CDR3 is made up of 17 amino acids. Looked up from germline, CDR1 is LNHNV and CDR2 is YYDKDF (reference sequence). Between the trimmed V and J ends, which lost 1 base and 5 bases, there was a span of 17 bases. Here the CDR3 reads CATSRASGAGRNEKLFF. The DNA for the CDR3 is TGTGCCACCAGCAGAGCGTCGGGTGCGGGGAGGAATGAAAAACTGTTTTTT.

The chain joins TRBV7-3 to TRBJ1-1; D remains ambiguous. V lost 2 bases and J lost 2, with 6 bases in between. The germline gives CDR1 SGHTA, CDR2 FQGTGA. This CDR3 spans 13 amino acids. The CDR3, as DNA: TGTGCCAGCAGCTTAGGGTCCAACACTGAAGCTTTCTTT. As protein: CASSLGSNTEAFF.

The chain uses TRBV5-6 and TRBJ1-4, with 7 bases matching TRBD1. The germline V gene has CDR1 SGHDT and CDR2 YYEEEE. The CDR3 runs 15 residues. The V gene end was trimmed by 2 bases and the J gene end by 8 bases; junction bases not matched to a gene: 9. The CDR3 protein is CASSFYRGGSEKLFF. The CDR3 DNA reads TGTGCCAGCAGCTTTTACAGGGGAGGCAGCGAAAAACTGTTTTTT.

The J gene is TRBJ2-7, the V gene TRBV11-3; no clear D. Germline CDR1 and CDR2: SGHNT and YENEEA. This CDR3 spans 13 amino acids. The V gene lost 1 base and the J gene lost 0 bases, with 4 bases spanning the gap. The CDR3 DNA is TGTGCCAGCAGCTTAGCAAGCTCCTACGAGCAGTACTTC. It encodes CASSLASSYEQYF.

V and J are TRBV14 and TRBJ2-5; D gene unclear. The J call is doubtful: the DNA matches TRBJ2-7 better. The CDR3 has 13 residues. CDR1 is SGHDN and CDR2 is FVKESK in the germline V gene. CDR3 DNA sequence: TGTGCCAGCAGCCAAGTTCATGAAAGCGAGCAGTACTTC. Translated: CASSQVHESEQYF.